These 9 T cell receptor beta chains were sequenced from one sample in a study of identical twins (TCRdb year 2016). Library method: 5' RACE. For sequencing, an Illumina HiSeq 2000 was employed. TCRdb redid the processing of the public reads, applying fastp at Q25 and MiXCR, and retained in-frame beta chains. CDR3 protein duplicates are merged, each entry listing the most common genes and DNA. The sample profile shows 470,000 or so distinct CDR3 sequences; approximately 24% of them were found once. The top ten clonotypes cover about 3% of the sample. This same sample was also taken into another study, of T cells expressing NK-cell markers.

Sequencing input: CD4+ T cells sorted from blood. The receptors were gathered from a woman under 30 in good health.

The gene calls are TRBV5-8 and TRBJ2-2; 9 bases map to TRBD2. Germline assignment: CDR1 SGHTS and CDR2 YDEGEE. The CDR3 has 16 residues. V lost 4 bases, J lost 4 bases, and 8 bases stayed unmatched. The CDR3 here is CASSLPGLAGTGELFF. CDR3 bases: TGTGCCAGCAGCCTGCCGGGACTAGCTGGCACCGGGGAGCTGTTTTTT.

The CDR3 DNA reads TGTGCCAGCAGTTTAAGTGGGGCTTTAGATACGCAGTATTTT. Its protein is CASSLSGALDTQYF. This rearrangement joins TRBV12-3 or TRBV12-4 to TRBJ2-3, with D possibly TRBD1 on 5 matching bases. The CDR3 sequence is 14 residues long. The V and J ends lost 2 bases and 5 bases respectively, with 11 bases between them.

The chain joins TRBV6-5 to TRBJ1-3; 8 nucleotides agree with TRBD1. The germline CDR1 and CDR2 sequences are MNHEY and SVGAGI. The CDR3 length is 16 residues. After removal of 0 bases from V and 4 bases from J, the junction contained 5 bases not matched to a gene. The CDR3 nucleotides are TGTGCCAGCAGTTACTCGCAGGGGGCGCGGGGAAACACCATATATTTT. It is translated as CASSYSQGARGNTIYF.

This clonotype was observed at least ten times. The chain links TRBV5-1 to TRBJ2-7; D is unclear. V was pared by 2 bases and J by 1 base, with 7 bases between. This CDR3 spans 13 amino acids. Germline loops: CDR1 SGHRS, CDR2 YFSETQ. As DNA, the CDR3 is TGCGCCAGCAGCTTCGGACGTTCCTACGAGCAGTACTTC. As protein: CASSFGRSYEQYF. The whole variable domain, remainder taken from reference TRBV5-1 and TRBJ2-7, is KAGVTQTPRYLIKTRGQQVTLSCSPISGHRSVSWYQQTPGQGLQFLFEYFSETQRNKGNFPGRFSGRQFSNSRSEMNVSTLELGDSALYLCASSFGRSYEQYFGPGTRLTVT.

This clonotype came up a few times. The chain links TRBV12-3 or TRBV12-4 to TRBJ1-2, with D maybe TRBD1 (6 bases). V lost 0 bases, J lost 9 bases, and 14 bases lay in between. The CDR3 contains 14 residues. The chain's CDR3 is CASSLASQGTRYTF. The CDR3 bases are TGTGCCAGCAGTTTAGCATCACAGGGTACGCGCTACACCTTC.

This clonotype has more than one count but fewer than ten. This chain joins TRBV6-1 and TRBJ1-1, with 8 bases lining up with TRBD1. The CDR3 is made up of 15 amino acids. Trimming took 6 bases from V and 1 from J; bases not matched to a gene: 7. Germline V lookup: CDR1 MNHNS, CDR2 SASEGT. The CDR3 coding sequence is TGTGCCAGCAGGAGGGGACAGGACCCGAACACTGAAGCTTTCTTT. It translates to CASRRGQDPNTEAFF.

This rearrangement joins TRBV29-1 to TRBJ2-5; D remains unclear. The CDR3 extends over 11 amino acids. Trimming pared 7 bases from V and 5 bases from J, leaving 11 bases between. Germline V gene sequence: CDR1 SQVTM, CDR2 ANQGSEA. CDR3 sequence reads: CSAVVWETQYF. CDR3 in DNA: TGCAGCGCAGTAGTCTGGGAGACCCAGTACTTC.

The chain recombines TRBV15 with TRBJ2-3; D might be TRBD1 (6 bases). Germline CDR1 and CDR2: LNHNV and YYDKDF (reference sequence). CDR3 length equals 12 residues. The V end lost 2 bases, the J end lost 7 bases, and 7 bases lay between the germline ends. In DNA, the CDR3 is TGTGCCACCAGCAGACAGGGGCATACGCAGTATTTT. Translation: CATSRQGHTQYF.

The chain recombines TRBV20-1 with TRBJ2-1, with a weak D call TRBD1 (6 bases). This CDR3 is built from 15 residues. CDR1 is DFQATT, CDR2 SNEGSKA, per germline (reference sequence). V lost 3 bases, J lost 8 bases, and 20 bases lay in between. CDR3 residues: CSASRFRGQSHEQFF. As DNA, the CDR3 is TGCAGTGCTAGCCGGTTCAGGGGCCAGAGCCATGAGCAGTTCTTC.